The sequence of this T cell receptor beta chain was determined in a study of response to subunit inactivated influenza vaccine. Study results and limitations: Researchers suggested that each seasonal influenza vaccination recruits few new T cells.

The table lists this clonotype with a few counts. Its specificity is not known. The trim removed 3 bases at V and 2 bases at J, leaving 10 bases unmatched. Looked up from germline, CDR1 is MNHEY and CDR2 is SVGEGT. The CDR3 length is 16 residues. MiXCR, run by TCRdb on the RT-PCR reads, gives a single entry per CDR3 protein. The data contain roughly 570,000 distinct CDR3 sequences, about an eighth of them singletons. This TCR came from a man in his fifties who received an inactivated influenza vaccine. This specimen was PBMCs from blood, taken about 40 days after vaccination. The J gene is TRBJ2-7, the V gene TRBV6-2 or TRBV6-3; 7 bases match TRBD2. The CDR3 sequence: CASSYWSLASTYEQYF. The CDR3 DNA reads TGTGCCAGCAGTTATTGGTCACTAGCGTCGACCTACGAGCAGTACTTC.